Listed below are T cell receptor beta chains from one sample, sequenced in a study of cytomegalovirus exposure and HLA in healthy donors. Method: immunoSEQ multiplex PCR; TCRdb's copy keeps in-frame clones and lacks some. The table includes 150,000 or so clones, just under 90% detected once. Source material: PBMCs. All receptors derive from a woman aged 25-40 years in good health and CMV-seronegative. CDR3s include the opening cysteine and the closing phenylalanine or tryptophan. D genes are given only for firm matches. Size values are once, few and many counts, or a class for expanded clones, and some rows have none.

clone size	D gene	V gene	J gene	CDR3 protein	CDR3 DNA
NA	NA	TRBV10-3	TRBJ2-5	CAIRGTQETQYF	TGTGCCATCAGAGGGACACAAGAGACCCAGTACTTC
NA	NA	TRBV28	TRBJ1-4	CASSSNRQTSFNEKLFF	TGTGCCAGCAGTTCAAACCGACAGACCAGCTTTAATGAAAAACTGTTTTTT
NA	TRBD1	TRBV12-5	TRBJ1-2	CASGTLLQGAGNGYTF	TGTGCTAGTGGCACACTCTTACAGGGGGCGGGAAATGGCTACACCTTC
NA	TRBD2	TRBV2	TRBJ2-3	CASSGGTSGYTDTQYF	TGTGCCAGCAGTGGGGGGACTAGCGGGTACACAGATACGCAGTATTTT
NA	NA	TRBV18	TRBJ1-2	CASSPPNQGRGYTF	TGTGCCAGCTCACCACCTAACCAGGGAAGAGGCTACACCTTC
NA	NA	TRBV27	TRBJ1-3	CASSSLPGNTIYF	TGTGCCAGCAGCTCCCTCCCTGGAAACACCATATATTTT
NA	NA	TRBV30	TRBJ2-1	CAWSGYTVHNEQFF	TGTGCCTGGAGTGGATACACCGTACACAATGAGCAGTTCTTC
NA	NA	TRBV7-6	TRBJ2-5	CASSPEVGTETQYF	TGTGCCAGCAGCCCAGAGGTGGGTACGGAGACCCAGTACTTC
NA	TRBD2	TRBV7-2	TRBJ2-2	CASSPREGYTGELFF	TGTGCCAGCTCCCCCCGGGAGGGGTACACCGGGGAGCTGTTTTTT
NA	TRBD1	TRBV5-4	TRBJ2-3	CASSLPAGGATDTQYF	TGTGCCAGCAGCTTGCCCGCAGGGGGCGCGACAGATACGCAGTATTTT
NA	TRBD2	TRBV18	TRBJ2-3	CASSPTSGGATDTQYF	TGTGCCAGCTCACCGACTAGCGGGGGGGCGACAGATACGCAGTATTTT
NA	NA	TRBV7-2	TRBJ2-7	CASSLWLDSSYEQYF	TGTGCCAGCAGCTTATGGCTTGATTCCTCCTACGAGCAGTACTTC
once	NA	TRBV5-1	TRBJ1-1	CASSPFGTENTEAFF	TGCGCCAGCAGTCCGTTTGGGACTGAGAACACTGAAGCTTTCTTT
NA	NA	TRBV7-8	TRBJ2-3	CASSPRLVQSTDTQYF	TGTGCCAGCAGCCCCCGACTAGTGCAGAGCACAGATACGCAGTATTTT
once	TRBD2	TRBV7-8	TRBJ2-1	CASSLVSASGAIPLYNEQFF	TGTGCCAGCAGCTTAGTGAGCGCTAGCGGTGCCATTCCCTTATACAATGAGCAGTTCTTC
NA	TRBD1	TRBV30	TRBJ2-2	CAWGKTGTGELFF	TGTGCCTGGGGGAAGACAGGGACCGGGGAGCTGTTTTTT